These 20 T cell receptor beta chains share one sample of origin, sequenced in a study of T cell changes during pregnancy in multiple sclerosis. Using immunoSEQ multiplex PCR, the repertoire was profiled, and TCRdb retains in-frame clones only, with some absent. The sample shows tens of thousands of clones, roughly 92% of them seen only once. This sample comprised CD8+ T cells from peripheral blood mononuclear cells, obtained before pregnancy. These receptors were taken from a female donor with multiple sclerosis, enrolled in a pregnancy study.

The V gene is TRBV6-4, the J gene TRBJ1-1; D ambiguous. CDR3 size: 13 residues. Per germline, CDR1 MRHNA and CDR2 SNTAGT. Between the trimmed V and J ends, which lost 2 bases and 4 bases, there was a span of 8 bases. For the CDR3, the DNA is TGTGCCAGCAGTGACACCCCCAGCACTGAAGCTTTCTTT. Translation gives CASSDTPSTEAFF.

The chain couples TRBV7-7 to TRBJ2-1; D is unclear. The CDR3 consists of 13 residues. The germline V and J ends were trimmed by 1 base and 6 bases, with 7 bases remaining between them. Per the germline V gene, CDR1 is SSHAT and CDR2 is FNYEAQ (reference sequence). CDR3 region: CASSLGTGNEQFF. The CDR3 bases are TGTGCCAGCAGCTTAGGTACGGGCAATGAGCAGTTCTTC.

The V and J genes are TRBV2 and TRBJ1-5; unclear D gene. The germline V gene encodes CDR1 SNHLY and CDR2 FYNNEI. The CDR3 covers 11 residues. V was trimmed by 3 bases and J by 10 bases, leaving 7 bases between them. The CDR3 loop reads CASSEGDPQHF. CDR3 bases: TGTGCCAGCAGTGAGGGAGATCCCCAGCATTTT.

The chain uses TRBV13 and TRBJ1-5, with D perhaps TRBD1 (5 bases). Trimming removed 0 bases from V and 0 bases from J, with 6 bases in between. Germline loops: CDR1 PRHDT, CDR2 FYEKMQ (reference sequence). CDR3 length: 15 amino acids. CDR3 sequence reads: CASSLGQASNQPQHF. The CDR3 DNA reads TGTGCCAGCAGCTTAGGACAGGCTAGCAATCAGCCCCAGCATTTT.

The CDR3 DNA follows: TGCGCCAGCAGAGCCAAGACTAGCGGGAGGGCGCCCTACAATGAGCAGTTCTTC. Residues: CASRAKTSGRAPYNEQFF. V and J are TRBV10-1 and TRBJ2-1, with 14 bases matching TRBD2. J gave up 2 bases and V 6 bases, and 9 bases lay outside the gene matches. The germline V gene has CDR1 WNHNN and CDR2 SYGVQD (reference sequence). This CDR3 comprises 18 residues.

A single count supports this clone. CDR3 bases: TGCTCTGCTAGCCGGGAAAGCAATGAGCAGTTCTTC. Protein: CSASRESNEQFF. The gene calls are TRBV29-1 and TRBJ2-1; TRBD2 might be the D (5 bases). This CDR3 is built from 12 residues. CDR1 is SQVTM and CDR2 is ANQGSEA in the germline V gene.

The rearrangement uses TRBV5-4 and TRBJ2-7; D may be TRBD2 (5 bases). Germline V lookup: CDR1 SGHNT, CDR2 YYREEE (reference sequence). The CDR3 length is 16 residues. Trimming left V 1 base short and J 0 bases short, with 14 bases between. In DNA form, the CDR3 reads TGTGCCAGCAGCTTGACCTTACTAGGGAGCTCCTACGAGCAGTACTTC. It codes for CASSLTLLGSSYEQYF.

The genes are TRBV4-1 and TRBJ2-2, with TRBD2 identical over 7 bases. V lost 2 bases, J lost 5 bases, and 5 bases stayed unmatched. The germline gives CDR1 MGHRA, CDR2 YSYEKL. The CDR3 runs 15 residues. CDR3 nucleotide sequence: TGCGCCAGCAGCCAACCGGGACTACGGACCGGGGAGCTGTTTTTT. Amino acids: CASSQPGLRTGELFF.

This chain links TRBV6-1 with TRBJ1-6; the match to TRBD1 covers 7 bases. The CDR3 length is 13 residues. The germline CDR1 and CDR2 sequences are MNHNS and SASEGT. Trimming cost V 8 bases and J 7 bases; bases outside gene matches: 5. The CDR3 protein is CASGDSMNSPLHF. CDR3 DNA: TGTGCCAGCGGGGACAGTATGAATTCACCCCTCCACTTT.

The genes are TRBV4-1 and TRBJ2-5, with TRBD2 identical over 7 bases. J lost 3 bases, V lost 1 base, and 5 bases had no gene match. This CDR3 contains 15 residues. Per germline, CDR1 MGHRA and CDR2 YSYEKL. CDR3 DNA: TGCGCCAGCAGCCAAGCCTTAGCGGGTGAAGAGACCCAGTACTTC. Translating it yields CASSQALAGEETQYF.

The V gene is TRBV2, the J gene TRBJ2-3; tentatively, D is TRBD2 (5 bases). Trimming pared 10 bases from V and 1 base from J, leaving 18 bases between. The CDR3 contains 15 residues. Germline V gives CDR1 SNHLY, CDR2 FYNNEI. The CDR3 DNA sequence: TGTGCCACCGTCCCACGGGGTAGCGGCACAGATACGCAGTATTTT. Translated: CATVPRGSGTDTQYF. The full variable domain, in which reference TRBV2 and TRBJ2-3 provide the parts outside the CDR3, is EPEVTQTPSHQVTQMGQEVILRCVPISNHLYFYWYRQILGQKVEFLVSFYNNEISEKSEIFDDQFSVERPDGSNFTLKIRSTKLEDSAMYFCATVPRGSGTDTQYFGPGTRLTVL.

This chain joins TRBV29-1 and TRBJ2-1, with TRBD1 matching over 11 bases. V shed 0 bases, J shed 5 bases, and the junction held 6 bases outside the gene matches. Germline values: CDR1 SQVTM, CDR2 ANQGSEA. CDR3 length: 16 residues. The CDR3 coding sequence is TGCAGCGTTGAAGATCTCGGGACAGGGGGGAACAATGAGCAGTTCTTC. It translates to CSVEDLGTGGNNEQFF.

The V and J genes are TRBV28 and TRBJ2-1; D is perhaps TRBD1 (6 bases). V lost 4 bases, J lost 10 bases, and 8 bases lay in between. The V gene's germline CDR1 is MDHEN and CDR2 SYDVKM. This CDR3 contains 11 residues. In DNA, the CDR3 is TGTGCCAGCAGTTCCGGGACAGAGCAGTTCTTC. It specifies CASSSGTEQFF.

This clone ranks as medium-sized (0.01 to 0.1%). The rearrangement links TRBV5-5 to TRBJ1-1; D is unclear. This CDR3 is 13 amino acids long. Germline V gene data show CDR1 as SGHKS and CDR2 as YYEKEE (reference sequence). With 0 bases removed from V and 0 bases from J, the gap between germline ends came to 3 bases. As DNA, the CDR3 is TGTGCCAGCAGCTTGGATATGAACACTGAAGCTTTCTTT. Translated: CASSLDMNTEAFF.

The rearrangement links TRBV7-8 to TRBJ2-2; weak D call: TRBD1 (7 bases). Germline CDR1 is SGHVS and CDR2 is FQNEAQ. Trimming took off 0 bases at V and 4 bases at J, with 21 bases between the two ends. The CDR3 loop spans 19 amino acids. The CDR3 coding sequence is TGTGCCAGCAGCTTAGCTCGACGACAGGGCGGGAAGAGCACCGGGGAGCTGTTTTTT. Translated, it gives CASSLARRQGGKSTGELFF.

The V and J genes are TRBV7-9 and TRBJ1-1; no reliable D call. Germline assignment: CDR1 SEHNR and CDR2 FQNEAQ (reference sequence). This CDR3 spans 14 amino acids. Trimming took 1 base from V and 6 from J, leaving 12 bases between them. For the CDR3, the DNA is TGTGCCAGCAGCTTAGGTGGAGGTAGAGCTGAAGCTTTCTTT. Translated: CASSLGGGRAEAFF.

This clone was seen a handful of times. The V call is TRBV29-1, the J call TRBJ1-1, with D perhaps TRBD1 (6 bases). Germline CDR1 SQVTM, CDR2 ANQGSEA. The germline V and J ends were trimmed by 7 bases and 2 bases, with 14 bases remaining between them. The CDR3 has 13 amino acids. For the CDR3, the DNA is TGCAGCGACGGAGGACAGCCCAACACTGAAGCTTTCTTT. This sequence encodes CSDGGQPNTEAFF.

V gene TRBV16 combines with J gene TRBJ2-6; no clear D. The CDR3 length is 14 residues. V was trimmed by 3 bases and J by 2 bases, leaving 5 bases between them. In germline, CDR1 is KGHSY, CDR2 FQNENV. The DNA of the CDR3 is TGTGCCAGCAGCCAGGGCGCTGGGGCCAACGTCCTGACTTTC. Translating it yields CASSQGAGANVLTF.

The V and J genes are TRBV6-5 and TRBJ2-7, with a possible D match to TRBD2 (5 bases). The CDR3 sequence is 13 residues long. The germline V gene has CDR1 MNHEY and CDR2 SVGAGI. Trimming took 3 bases from V and 2 from J, leaving 8 bases between them. CDR3 sequence reads: CASSYGLAYEQYF. The CDR3 coding sequence is TGTGCCAGCAGTTATGGACTCGCCTACGAGCAGTACTTC.

The chain has TRBV15 and TRBJ1-1, with 11 positions matching TRBD1. Germline values: CDR1 LNHNV, CDR2 YYDKDF (reference sequence). The CDR3 runs 14 residues. J lost 5 bases, V lost 8 bases, and 7 bases had no gene match. In DNA, the CDR3 is TGTGCCACCCGGGGACAGGGGGGTGATACTGAAGCTTTCTTT. This gives the protein CATRGQGGDTEAFF.